This T cell receptor beta chain was obtained from a study of CD4 T cells in relation to SARS-CoV-2 and coronaviruses. Overall study context: The restricting HLA molecule for shared crossreactive spike epitopes was mapped.

V lost 5 bases to trimming and J lost 3 bases, with 14 bases between them. The CDR3 spans 15 residues. The germline V gene has CDR1 SGHNT and CDR2 YYREEE (reference sequence). Naive and memory CD4+ T cell DNA was deep-sequenced without culture. This table comes from immunoSEQ multiplex PCR, and its TCRdb copy is limited to in-frame clones, with some not included. The profile shows approximately 59,000 clones, 75% to 90% of them singletons. The unexposed donors gave CD4+ T cells in 2011-2018, prior to COVID-19. CD4 enrichment then naive enrichment separated naive from memory CD4+ cells. General study findings and limits: Crossreactivity was assessed only for spike protein, not other viral proteins.

On this clone: Its antigen is not identified.

This TCR was recovered from a human donor in good health. Source material: memory CD4+ T cells from PBMCs. The rearrangement links TRBV5-4 to TRBJ1-4; no reliable D call. CDR3 nucleotide sequence: TGTGCCAGCAGTATTACGACGGTTCCTAATGAAAAACTGTTTTTT. It encodes CASSITTVPNEKLFF. Together with reference TRBV5-4 and TRBJ1-4, the CDR3 gives the full variable domain: ETGVTQSPTHLIKTRGQQVTLRCSSQSGHNTVSWYQQALGQGPQFIFQYYREEENGRGNFPPRFSGLQFPNYSSELNVNALELDDSALYLCASSITTVPNEKLFFGSGTQLSVL.